The clone carrying this T cell receptor (beta chain) came up a few times. Other DNA sequences in this specimen translate into the identical CDR3. Trimming cost V 1 base and J 4 bases; bases outside gene matches: 9. The CDR3 has 16 amino acids. The germline CDR1 and CDR2 sequences are LNHDA and SQIVND (reference sequence). These data come from a study of shared clonotypes between healthy human individuals. Genomic DNA from each subset was divided evenly over several immunoSEQ plates. Here immunoSEQ multiplex PCR was the method, and the copy in TCRdb shows in-frame clones only, minus some. The table has 1,100,000 or so clones, around 78% seen once.

Source material: memory CD4+ T cells from PBMCs. Subset: CD45RA-negative fraction. This TCR derives from a man aged 18 to 30 in good health. Some clones in this sample may be carry-over from other donors' samples. This chain connects TRBV19 to TRBJ1-2; 7 nucleotides agree with TRBD1. In DNA form, the CDR3 reads TGTGCCAGTAGTATAGGTCGGGACAGTGGAGTCTATGGCTACACCTTC. Its protein is CASSIGRDSGVYGYTF.